This T cell receptor beta chain stems from a study of T cell changes during pregnancy in multiple sclerosis. V was shortened by 0 bases and J by 0 bases, with 12 bases between the two germline ends. The CDR3 is made up of 17 amino acids. The germline V gene encodes CDR1 SGHAT and CDR2 FQNNGV. Sequencing used immunoSEQ multiplex PCR; TCRdb keeps in-frame clones, though not all of them. The sample has fewer than 40,000 clones; less than 95% are singletons. The material sequenced was CD8+ T cells from peripheral blood mononuclear cells, taken before pregnancy. V and J are TRBV11-2 and TRBJ2-1; no reliable D call. This sequence originates from a female donor with multiple sclerosis, enrolled in a pregnancy study. CDR3 amino acids: CASSLDLIPSSYNEQFF. The DNA of the CDR3 is TGTGCCAGCAGCTTAGATCTGATCCCTAGCTCCTACAATGAGCAGTTCTTC.